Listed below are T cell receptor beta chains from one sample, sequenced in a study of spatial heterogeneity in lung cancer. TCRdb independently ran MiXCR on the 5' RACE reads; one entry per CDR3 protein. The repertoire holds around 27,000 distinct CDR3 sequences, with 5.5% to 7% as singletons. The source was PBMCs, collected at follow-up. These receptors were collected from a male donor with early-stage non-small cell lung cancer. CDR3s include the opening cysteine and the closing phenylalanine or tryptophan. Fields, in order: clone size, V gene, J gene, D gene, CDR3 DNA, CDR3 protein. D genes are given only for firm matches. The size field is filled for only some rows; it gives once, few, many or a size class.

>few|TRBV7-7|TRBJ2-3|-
TGTGCTAGCAGCTTAGGAGACACAGATACGCAGTATTTT
CASSLGDTDTQYF
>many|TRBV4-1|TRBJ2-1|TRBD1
TGCGCCAGCAGCCAAGATCGTTTCTGGACAGGGAGGTACGGGACCAGGGGGAATGAGCAGTTCTTC
CASSQDRFWTGRYGTRGNEQFF
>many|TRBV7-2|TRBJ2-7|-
TGTGCCAGCAGACGAGGAGGGGCGGAAAACGAGCAGTACTTC
CASRRGGAENEQYF
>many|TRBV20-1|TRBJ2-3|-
TGCAGTGCTAGGGCACAGCTATACACAGATACGCAGTATTTT
CSARAQLYTDTQYF
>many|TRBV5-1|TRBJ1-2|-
TGCGCCAGCAGCTTGGGGCAGAACTATGGCTACACCTTC
CASSLGQNYGYTF
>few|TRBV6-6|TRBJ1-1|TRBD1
TGTGCCAGCAGTGACAGGGGGCCTTTCGCATTCAGGGAAGCTTTCTTT
CASSDRGPFAFREAFF
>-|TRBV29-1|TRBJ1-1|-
TGCAGCGTTGACTCGGGGCCTCTAAACACTGAAGCTTTCTTT
CSVDSGPLNTEAFF
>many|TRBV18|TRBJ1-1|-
TGTGCCAGCTCACCACGACAGGACGAAGCTTTCTTT
CASSPRQDEAFF
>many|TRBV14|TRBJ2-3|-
TGTGCCAGCAGCCGGTGGGACACAGATACGCAGTATTTT
CASSRWDTDTQYF
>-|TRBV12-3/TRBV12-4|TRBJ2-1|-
TGTGCCAGCAGTTTAGCGTCCCAGGCTAGCGAATCCTTC
CASSLASQASESF
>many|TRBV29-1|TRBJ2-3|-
TGCAGCGTTGAAGGAGTTACCCCCTCGGGGCAGTATTTT
CSVEGVTPSGQYF
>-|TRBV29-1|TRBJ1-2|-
TGCAGCGTTGAGAAGGCACAGAACTATGGCTACACCTTC
CSVEKAQNYGYTF
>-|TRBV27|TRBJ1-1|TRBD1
TGTGCCAGCAGTTTGGGGCAGGGGGCTGAAGCTTTCTTT
CASSLGQGAEAFF
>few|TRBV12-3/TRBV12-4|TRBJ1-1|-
TGTGCCAGCAGTTTTCATGAGAACACTGAAGCTTTCTTT
CASSFHENTEAFF
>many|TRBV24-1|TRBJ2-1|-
TGTGCCACCAGTGAAGGGGGACTAAAGCAGTTCTTC
CATSEGGLKQFF
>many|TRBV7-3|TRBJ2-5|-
TGTGCCAGCAGCTTAGGACCAGAGGCGGAGACCCAGTACTTC
CASSLGPEAETQYF
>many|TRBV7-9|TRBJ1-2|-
TGTGCCAGCAGCACGGGGTCCGGCGATGGCTACACCTTC
CASSTGSGDGYTF
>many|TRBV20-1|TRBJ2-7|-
TGCAGTGCTAGAGACTTCGTAGGGAACTACGAGCAGTACTTC
CSARDFVGNYEQYF
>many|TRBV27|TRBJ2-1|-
TGTGCCAGCAGTCGACCAAGCTCCTACAATGAGCAGTTCTTC
CASSRPSSYNEQFF
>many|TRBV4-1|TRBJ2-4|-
TGCGCCAGCAGCCAAGAAAATCGGGACATTCAGTACTTC
CASSQENRDIQYF
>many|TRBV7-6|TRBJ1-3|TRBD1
TGTGCCAGCAGCTTAGCGTTGACAGGGTCTGGAAACACCATATATTTT
CASSLALTGSGNTIYF
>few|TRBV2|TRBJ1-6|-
TGTGCCAGCAGTGAAGCGTATAATTCACCCCTCCACTTT
CASSEAYNSPLHF